The 25 T cell receptor beta chains given below trace back to one sample, sequenced in a study of control samples from healthy donors and cancer patients. Data came from immunoSEQ multiplex PCR; TCRdb stores just in-frame clones and leaves some out. There are roughly 170,000 clones in the sample; 85% to 95% occur only once, and around 1.3% lies in the top ten. Sequenced material: blood. The receptors were sampled from a woman aged 18-35 years in good health.

V gene TRBV10-3 combines with J gene TRBJ2-7; D remains unclear. This CDR3 region has 13 residues. In germline, CDR1 is ENHRY, CDR2 SYGVKD. V lost 0 bases and J 1 base, leaving 4 bases between the germline ends. CDR3 residues: CAISESGSYEQYF. The CDR3 DNA reads TGTGCCATCAGTGAGTCGGGGTCCTACGAGCAGTACTTC.

This clone is a singleton in its sample. The genes are TRBV25-1 and TRBJ1-1, with a weak D call TRBD1 (5 bases). V lost 1 base, J lost 1 base, and 13 bases lay in between. The CDR3 is 16 residues long. Germline V gene lookup returns CDR1 MGHDK and CDR2 SYGVNS. The CDR3 sequence: CASSELGQGTNTEAFF. The DNA for the CDR3 is TGTGCCAGCAGTGAATTGGGGCAGGGAACGAACACTGAAGCTTTCTTT.

This clone was counted a single time. V and J are TRBV11-2 and TRBJ1-1, with D possibly TRBD1 on 5 matching bases. Germline CDR1 SGHAT, CDR2 FQNNGV. V was clipped by 2 bases and J by 1 base, with 17 bases between them. The CDR3 spans 17 residues. Here the CDR3 reads CASSLRWGGGRNTEAFF. The CDR3 region has the DNA TGTGCCAGCAGCTTAAGGTGGGGGGGAGGACGGAACACTGAAGCTTTCTTT.

This clone appeared once. The chain has TRBV12-5 and TRBJ1-1; D gene uncertain. The CDR3 is 11 amino acids. Trimming pared 3 bases from V and 5 bases from J, leaving 4 bases between. CDR1 is LGHNT, CDR2 FRNRAP, per germline. The CDR3 loop is CASGLGTEAFF. As DNA, the CDR3 is TGTGCTAGTGGTTTAGGAACTGAAGCTTTCTTT.

The rearrangement uses TRBV18 and TRBJ1-4; possible D gene TRBD1, 6 bases. Trimming removed 3 bases at V and 7 bases at J, with 15 bases between. Germline lookup yields CDR1 KGHSH and CDR2 LQKENI. The CDR3 is 15 residues long. The CDR3 DNA sequence: TGTGCCAGCTCACCCGCGGGGGGGGCAGGTGAAAAACTGTTTTTT. This sequence encodes CASSPAGGAGEKLFF.

The chain combines TRBV4-2 with TRBJ2-1; 12 bases align to TRBD2. Germline CDR1 and CDR2: LGHNA and YNFKEQ. This CDR3 contains 16 residues. V lost 2 bases, J lost 7 bases, and 6 bases stayed unmatched. The CDR3 DNA reads as TGTGCCAGCAGCCAACTAGCGGGGGGGCCATATAATGAGCAGTTCTTC. It yields the protein CASSQLAGGPYNEQFF.

CDR3 coding DNA: TGTGCCAGCAACCAGGATAGGGATGAAAAACTGTTTTTT. Its translation is CASNQDRDEKLFF. V is TRBV6-5 and J is TRBJ1-4, with no clear D. There are 13 residues in the CDR3. Trimming removed 7 bases at V and 6 bases at J, with 12 bases between. Germline CDR1 reads MNHEY; CDR2 reads SVGAGI.

The J gene is TRBJ1-3, the V gene TRBV11-2; D is possibly TRBD1 (6 bases). Germline V gene data show CDR1 as SGHAT and CDR2 as FQNNGV. Trimming removed 6 bases at V and 4 bases at J, with 19 bases between. CDR3 length equals 16 residues. CDR3 coding DNA: TGTGCCAGCAGACCCCCCCAGGGGCCGGGGGGAAACACCATATATTTT. It translates to CASRPPQGPGGNTIYF.

The chain recombines TRBV4-1 with TRBJ2-7; D gene ambiguous. Trimming removed 6 bases from V and 0 bases from J, with 9 bases in between. This CDR3 has 13 residues. The germline CDR1 and CDR2 sequences are MGHRA and YSYEKL. CDR3 amino acids: CASRLDGSYEQYF. The CDR3 region has the DNA TGCGCCAGCAGACTCGACGGCTCCTACGAGCAGTACTTC.

The chain uses TRBV2 and TRBJ2-3, with D perhaps assigned TRBD1 or TRBD2 (7 bases each). The CDR3 totals 15 residues. V gave up 3 bases and J gave up 3 bases, with 13 bases separating them. Germline V gives CDR1 SNHLY, CDR2 FYNNEI. CDR3 in DNA: TGTGCCAGCAGTGACCCAGGGGGGGGGACAGATACGCAGTATTTT. As protein: CASSDPGGGTDTQYF.

This clone has a single count. As DNA, the CDR3 is TGCGCCAGCAGCAGCCGGGCCCTCCGGGACGTCACCATATATTTT. Amino acids: CASSSRALRDVTIYF. The chain employs TRBV10-2 and TRBJ1-3; weak D call: TRBD1 (5 bases). CDR1 is WSHSY, CDR2 SAAADI, per germline. The ends were cut back, 6 bases at V and 9 bases at J, with 21 bases in the middle. The CDR3 runs 15 residues.

This sequence joins TRBV27 and TRBJ1-6; 7 bases align to TRBD1. The length of the CDR3 is 17 residues. The germline CDR1 and CDR2 sequences are MNHEY and SMNVEV (reference sequence). The trim removed 0 bases at V and 4 bases at J, leaving 6 bases unmatched. The CDR3 coding sequence is TGTGCCAGCAGTTTATCGAAGATGGGACAGTATAATTCACCCCTCCACTTT. It encodes CASSLSKMGQYNSPLHF.

This chain connects TRBV6-6 to TRBJ1-2; possible D gene TRBD1, 5 bases. Looked up from germline, CDR1 is MNHNY and CDR2 is SVGAGI (reference sequence). The CDR3 is 13 amino acids. V was trimmed by 6 bases and J by 2 bases, leaving 10 bases between them. The CDR3 bases are TGTGCCAGCAGCCGTGACAGCAACTATGGCTACACCTTC. It codes for CASSRDSNYGYTF.

The chain recombines TRBV9 with TRBJ2-1; D possibly matches TRBD1 or TRBD2 (5 bases each). Germline V gives CDR1 SGDLS, CDR2 YYNGEE. This CDR3 has 16 residues. The V end was cut by 3 bases, the J end by 8 bases, with 21 bases between. The CDR3 sequence is CASSAGGLRALDEQFF. The CDR3 DNA sequence: TGTGCCAGCAGCGCCGGAGGACTCAGGGCGTTGGATGAGCAGTTCTTC.

This clone was recorded once. The V and J genes are TRBV5-6 and TRBJ2-7, with 7 positions matching TRBD2. Trimming removed 7 bases from V and 2 bases from J; junction bases left unmatched: 9. There are 14 residues in the CDR3. Germline V gene lookup returns CDR1 SGHDT and CDR2 YYEEEE. The CDR3 region has the DNA TGTGCCAGCGAGACTAGCCTACGGACCTACGAGCAGTACTTC. As protein: CASETSLRTYEQYF.

This chain joins TRBV4-2 and TRBJ1-1; D is unclear. The germline CDR1 and CDR2 sequences are LGHNA and YNFKEQ. V dropped 0 bases and J dropped 0 bases, with 14 bases sitting between them. This CDR3 is built from 17 residues. Here the CDR3 DNA reads TGTGCCAGCAGCCAAGATAGGGATCGTCTTTTGAACACTGAAGCTTTCTTT. As protein: CASSQDRDRLLNTEAFF.

The chain couples TRBV5-1 to TRBJ2-5, with a weak D call TRBD1 (5 bases). There are 14 residues in the CDR3. The germline CDR1 and CDR2 sequences are SGHRS and YFSETQ. V was shortened by 1 base and J by 1 base, with 8 bases between the two germline ends. The CDR3 sequence is CASSLLTAQETQYF. CDR3 DNA sequence: TGCGCCAGCAGCTTGCTGACAGCCCAAGAGACCCAGTACTTC.

This chain connects TRBV7-9 to TRBJ2-2; D gene ambiguous. This CDR3 contains 12 residues. The V gene lost 6 bases and the J gene lost 3 bases, with 5 bases spanning the gap. The germline CDR1 and CDR2 sequences are SEHNR and FQNEAQ (reference sequence). The CDR3 spells CASSPDTGELFF. DNA for the CDR3: TGTGCCAGCAGTCCCGACACCGGGGAGCTGTTTTTT.

The rearrangement joins TRBV19 to TRBJ1-3; D is possibly TRBD1 (6 bases). V gave up 5 bases and J gave up 2 bases, with 7 bases separating them. The CDR3 spans 13 residues. CDR1 and CDR2 (germline): LNHDA, SQIVND (reference sequence). In DNA form, the CDR3 reads TGTGCCAGTAGTCGGGGGCCTGGAAACACCATATATTTT. Residues: CASSRGPGNTIYF.

CDR3 sequence: CAISESGGGGSSHYGYTF. CDR3 DNA: TGTGCCATCAGTGAGTCGGGAGGGGGCGGTTCCTCCCACTATGGCTACACCTTC. The chain has TRBV10-3 and TRBJ1-2, with 7 bases aligning to TRBD1. J lost 3 bases, V lost 0 bases, and 13 bases had no gene match. The germline CDR1 and CDR2 sequences are ENHRY and SYGVKD. The CDR3 covers 18 residues.

To note about this clone: At the DNA level, this CDR3 is encoded by other sequences in the same sample as well. CDR3 residues: CASSIGGGQPQHF. CDR3 sequence (DNA): TGTGCCAGTAGTATCGGAGGGGGGCAGCCCCAGCATTTT. The chain carries TRBV19 and TRBJ1-5; D perhaps matches TRBD1 (6 bases). The CDR3 contains 13 residues. The germline CDR1 and CDR2 sequences are LNHDA and SQIVND (reference sequence). The V end was cut by 3 bases, the J end by 7 bases, with 10 bases between.

This chain uses TRBV4-1 with TRBJ1-3; D may be TRBD1 (6 bases). The germline V gene encodes CDR1 MGHRA and CDR2 YSYEKL. Deletions cut 1 base from V and 2 bases from J, with 12 bases between. This CDR3 contains 16 residues. CDR3 residues: CASSQAFYRAGNTIYF. CDR3 DNA: TGCGCCAGCAGCCAAGCCTTTTACAGGGCTGGAAACACCATATATTTT.

This clone was counted only a few times. The chain recombines TRBV5-6 with TRBJ2-2; the match to TRBD2 covers 14 bases. This CDR3 has 18 residues. The junction had 5 bases not matched to a gene; V was cut back by 4 bases and J by 0 bases. Germline assignment: CDR1 SGHDT and CDR2 YYEEEE. The CDR3 DNA is TGTGCCAGCAGCCGGACTAGCGGGGGGCTATCGAACACCGGGGAGCTGTTTTTT. It is translated as CASSRTSGGLSNTGELFF.

The rearrangement uses TRBV12-5 and TRBJ1-2, with 8 bases identical to TRBD1. J gave up 4 bases and V 6 bases, and 4 bases lay outside the gene matches. Germline V gene lookup returns CDR1 LGHNT and CDR2 FRNRAP. The CDR3 runs 13 residues. The CDR3 DNA reads as TGTGCTAGTGGCCCCGACAGGGGCTATGGCTACACCTTC. Translated: CASGPDRGYGYTF.

This clone was seen just once. The V call is TRBV24-1, the J call TRBJ1-4; TRBD1 aligns across 11 bases. V was pared by 5 bases and J by 7 bases, with 2 bases of the junction left unmatched. The CDR3 has 14 residues. Germline CDR1 is KGHDR and CDR2 is SFDVKD. Written as DNA, the CDR3 is TGTGCCACCAGTGGGGACAGGGGGGGTGAAAAACTGTTTTTT. It translates to CATSGDRGGEKLFF.